This T cell receptor (beta chain) originates from a study of T cells after yellow fever vaccination. V shed 4 bases and J 9 bases; nucleotides not matched to a gene: 6. Looked up from germline, CDR1 is MDHEN and CDR2 is SYDVKM. The CDR3 runs to 13 residues. TCRdb recomputed calls from the 5' RACE reads with MiXCR, one row per CDR3 protein. The top ten clones hold approximately 3.3% of a sample with roughly 320,000 distinct CDR3 sequences, about 10% of them seen once. The specimen comprised CD4+ T cells sorted from PBMCs, sampled 45 days after the yellow fever booster vaccination. The sequence was collected from a man younger than 30 who received the YFV17D yellow fever vaccine. V gene TRBV28 combines with J gene TRBJ1-2; TRBD1 aligns across 9 bases. For the CDR3, the DNA is TGTGCCAGCAGTTCCATCGGGACAGGGCGCTACACCTTC. Encoded protein: CASSSIGTGRYTF.